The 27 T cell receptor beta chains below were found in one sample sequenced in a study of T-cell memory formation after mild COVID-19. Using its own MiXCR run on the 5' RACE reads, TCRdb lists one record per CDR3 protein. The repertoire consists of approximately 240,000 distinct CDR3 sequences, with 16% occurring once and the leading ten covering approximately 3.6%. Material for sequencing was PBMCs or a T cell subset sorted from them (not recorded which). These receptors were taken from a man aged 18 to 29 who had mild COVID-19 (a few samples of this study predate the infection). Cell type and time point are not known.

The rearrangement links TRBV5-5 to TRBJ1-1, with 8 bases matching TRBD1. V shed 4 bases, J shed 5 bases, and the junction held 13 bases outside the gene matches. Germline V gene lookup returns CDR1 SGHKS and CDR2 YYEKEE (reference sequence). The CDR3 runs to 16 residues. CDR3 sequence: CASSAFAGGSSTEAFF. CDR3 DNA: TGTGCCAGCAGCGCGTTTGCAGGGGGCTCGTCGACTGAAGCTTTCTTT. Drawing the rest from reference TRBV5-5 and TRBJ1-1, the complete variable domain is DAGVTQSPTHLIKTRGQQVTLRCSPISGHKSVSWYQQVLGQGPQFIFQYYEKEERGRGNFPDRFSARQFPNYSSELNVNALLLGDSALYLCASSAFAGGSSTEAFFGQGTRLTVV.

CDR3 coding DNA: TGCAGTTACAAAACAGGGGTCGGGGCACCCCTCCACTTT. Encoded protein: CSYKTGVGAPLHF. The rearrangement links TRBV20-1 to TRBJ1-6; 7 bases agree with TRBD1. The CDR3 spans 13 residues. V lost 8 bases to trimming and J lost 11 bases; unmatched junction nucleotides: 12. Germline V CDR1 and CDR2: DFQATT, SNEGSKA (reference sequence).

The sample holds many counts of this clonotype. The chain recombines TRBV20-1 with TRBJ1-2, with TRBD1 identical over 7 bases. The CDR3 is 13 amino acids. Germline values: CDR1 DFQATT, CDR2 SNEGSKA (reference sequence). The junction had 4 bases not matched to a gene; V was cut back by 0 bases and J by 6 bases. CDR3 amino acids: CSARDYRGHGYTF. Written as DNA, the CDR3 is TGCAGTGCTAGAGACTACAGGGGACATGGCTACACCTTC.

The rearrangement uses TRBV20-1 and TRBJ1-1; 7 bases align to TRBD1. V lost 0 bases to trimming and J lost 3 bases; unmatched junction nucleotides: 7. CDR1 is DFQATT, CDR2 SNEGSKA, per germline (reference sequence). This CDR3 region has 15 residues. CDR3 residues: CSARDITTGDTEAFF. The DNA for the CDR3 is TGCAGTGCTAGAGATATAACTACAGGGGACACTGAAGCTTTCTTT.

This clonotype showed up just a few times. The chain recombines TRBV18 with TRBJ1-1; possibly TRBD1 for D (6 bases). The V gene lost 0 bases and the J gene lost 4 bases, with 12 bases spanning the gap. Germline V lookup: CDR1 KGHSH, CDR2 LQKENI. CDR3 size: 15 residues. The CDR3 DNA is TGTGCCAGCTCACCACCTGGGTCGACAGGCACTGAAGCTTTCTTT. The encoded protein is CASSPPGSTGTEAFF.

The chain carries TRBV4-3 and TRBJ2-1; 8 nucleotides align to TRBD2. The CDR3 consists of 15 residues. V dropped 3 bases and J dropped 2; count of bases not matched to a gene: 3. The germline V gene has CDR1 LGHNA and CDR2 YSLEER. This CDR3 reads CASSQGLGTYNEQFF. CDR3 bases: TGCGCCAGCAGCCAGGGACTAGGAACCTACAATGAGCAGTTCTTC.

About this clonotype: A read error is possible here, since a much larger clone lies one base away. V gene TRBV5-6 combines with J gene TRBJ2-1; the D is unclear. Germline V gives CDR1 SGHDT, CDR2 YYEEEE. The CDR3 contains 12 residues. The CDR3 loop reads CDSSVDHNEQFF. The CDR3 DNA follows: TGTGACAGCAGCGTCGACCACAATGAGCAGTTCTTC.

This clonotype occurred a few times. CDR3 sequence reads: CASSRDRGPYSSGNTIYF. The CDR3 DNA follows: TGTGCCAGCAGTCGGGACAGGGGACCTTACAGCTCTGGAAACACCATATATTTT. This chain uses TRBV12-3 or TRBV12-4 with TRBJ1-3; 10 bases fit TRBD1. The CDR3 extends over 18 amino acids. The V gene end was trimmed by 5 bases and the J gene end by 0 bases; junction bases not matched to a gene: 10.

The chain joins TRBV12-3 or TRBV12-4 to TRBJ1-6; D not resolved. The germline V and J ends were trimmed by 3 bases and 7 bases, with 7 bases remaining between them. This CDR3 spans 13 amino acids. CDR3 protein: CASSLLRNSPLHF. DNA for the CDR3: TGTGCCAGCAGTTTGCTGAGGAATTCACCCCTCCACTTT.

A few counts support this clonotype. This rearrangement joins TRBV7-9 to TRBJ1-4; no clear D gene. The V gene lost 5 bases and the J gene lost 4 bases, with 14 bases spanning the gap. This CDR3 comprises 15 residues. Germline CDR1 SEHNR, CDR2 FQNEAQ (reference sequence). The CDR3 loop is CASSPPTRLNEKLFF. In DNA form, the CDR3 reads TGTGCCAGCAGCCCGCCGACCCGTCTTAATGAAAAACTGTTTTTT.

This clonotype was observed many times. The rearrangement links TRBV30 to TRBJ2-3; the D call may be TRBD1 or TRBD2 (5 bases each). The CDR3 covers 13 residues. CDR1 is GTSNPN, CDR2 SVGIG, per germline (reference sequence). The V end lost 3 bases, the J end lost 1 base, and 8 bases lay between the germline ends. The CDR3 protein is CAWSLGGTDTQYF. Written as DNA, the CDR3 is TGTGCCTGGAGCTTGGGGGGCACAGATACGCAGTATTTT.

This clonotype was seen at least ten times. The CDR3 nucleotides are TGCGCCAGCAGCCAAGATTGGGGGAACTATGGCTACACCTTC. Translation: CASSQDWGNYGYTF. The chain couples TRBV4-3 to TRBJ1-2, with a possible D match to TRBD1 (5 bases). The germline gives CDR1 LGHNA, CDR2 YSLEER. The CDR3 loop spans 14 amino acids. V lost 0 bases and J lost 2, with 7 bases in between.

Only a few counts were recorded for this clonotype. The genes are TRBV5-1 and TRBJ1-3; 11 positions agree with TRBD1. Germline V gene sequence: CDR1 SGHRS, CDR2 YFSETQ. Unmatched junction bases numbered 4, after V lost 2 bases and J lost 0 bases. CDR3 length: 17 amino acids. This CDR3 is CASSLGTGGSSGNTIYF. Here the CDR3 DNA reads TGCGCCAGCAGCTTAGGGACAGGGGGTTCCTCTGGAAACACCATATATTTT. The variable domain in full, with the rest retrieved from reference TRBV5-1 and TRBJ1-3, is KAGVTQTPRYLIKTRGQQVTLSCSPISGHRSVSWYQQTPGQGLQFLFEYFSETQRNKGNFPGRFSGRQFSNSRSEMNVSTLELGDSALYLCASSLGTGGSSGNTIYFGEGSWLTVV.

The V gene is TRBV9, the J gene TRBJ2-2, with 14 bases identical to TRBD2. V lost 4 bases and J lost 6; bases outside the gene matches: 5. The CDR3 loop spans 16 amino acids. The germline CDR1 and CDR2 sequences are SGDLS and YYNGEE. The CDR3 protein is CASSSRTSGGPGELFF. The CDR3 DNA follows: TGTGCCAGCAGCTCCAGGACTAGCGGGGGGCCCGGGGAGCTGTTTTTT.

The CDR3 loop reads CASGLPRGPQHF. Written as DNA, the CDR3 is TGTGCTAGTGGTTTGCCCCGGGGGCCCCAGCATTTT. V and J are TRBV12-5 and TRBJ1-5; D gene unclear. CDR3 length: 12 amino acids. Germline CDR1 is LGHNT and CDR2 is FRNRAP. With 2 bases removed from V and 9 bases from J, the gap between germline ends came to 8 bases.

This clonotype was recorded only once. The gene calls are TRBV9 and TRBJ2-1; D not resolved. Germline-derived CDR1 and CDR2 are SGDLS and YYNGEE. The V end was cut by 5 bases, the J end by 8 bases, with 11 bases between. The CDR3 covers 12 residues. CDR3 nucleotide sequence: TGTGCCAGCAGTCGTAGGGAAGATGAGCAGTTCTTC. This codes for CASSRREDEQFF.

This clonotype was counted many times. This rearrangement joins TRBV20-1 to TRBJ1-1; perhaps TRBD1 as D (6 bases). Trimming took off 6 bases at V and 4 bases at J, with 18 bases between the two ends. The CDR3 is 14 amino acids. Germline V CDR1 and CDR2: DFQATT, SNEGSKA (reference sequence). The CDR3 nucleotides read TGCAGTGCCACGACAATATCGGGGGCCACTGAAGCTTTCTTT. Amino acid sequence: CSATTISGATEAFF.

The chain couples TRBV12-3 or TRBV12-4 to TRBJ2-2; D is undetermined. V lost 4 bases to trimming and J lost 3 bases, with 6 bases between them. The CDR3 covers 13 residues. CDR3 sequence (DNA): TGTGCCAGCAGTTCCCGAGACACCGGGGAGCTGTTTTTT. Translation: CASSSRDTGELFF.

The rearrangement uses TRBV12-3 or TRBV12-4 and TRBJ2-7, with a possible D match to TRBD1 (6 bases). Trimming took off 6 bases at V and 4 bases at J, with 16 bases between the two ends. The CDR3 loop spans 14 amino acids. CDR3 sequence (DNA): TGTGCCAGCAGCATTCAAACAGGGAGTTACGAGCAGTACTTC. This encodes CASSIQTGSYEQYF.

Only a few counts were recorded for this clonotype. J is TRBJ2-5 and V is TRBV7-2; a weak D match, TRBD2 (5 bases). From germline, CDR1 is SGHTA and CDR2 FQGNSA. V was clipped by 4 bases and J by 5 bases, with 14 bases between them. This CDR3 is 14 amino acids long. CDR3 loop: CASSSLTSAETQYF. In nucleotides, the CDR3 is TGTGCCAGCAGCTCCCTCACTAGTGCGGAGACCCAGTACTTC.

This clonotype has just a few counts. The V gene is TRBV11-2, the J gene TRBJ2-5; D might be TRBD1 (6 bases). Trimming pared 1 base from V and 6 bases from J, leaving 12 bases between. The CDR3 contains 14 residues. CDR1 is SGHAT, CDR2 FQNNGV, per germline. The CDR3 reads CASSLVQGLQTQYF. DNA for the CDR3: TGTGCCAGCAGCTTAGTTCAGGGGTTACAGACCCAGTACTTC.

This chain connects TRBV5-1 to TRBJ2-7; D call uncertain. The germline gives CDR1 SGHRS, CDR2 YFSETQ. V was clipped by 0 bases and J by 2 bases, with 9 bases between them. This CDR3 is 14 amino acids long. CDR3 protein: CASSLDAPTYEQYV. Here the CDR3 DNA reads TGCGCCAGCAGCTTGGACGCACCAACCTACGAGCAGTACGTC.

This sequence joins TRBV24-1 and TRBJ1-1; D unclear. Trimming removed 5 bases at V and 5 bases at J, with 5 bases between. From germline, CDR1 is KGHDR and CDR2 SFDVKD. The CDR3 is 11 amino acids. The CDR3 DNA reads TGTGCCACCAGTGTGGGTACTGAAGCTTTCTTT. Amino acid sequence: CATSVGTEAFF.

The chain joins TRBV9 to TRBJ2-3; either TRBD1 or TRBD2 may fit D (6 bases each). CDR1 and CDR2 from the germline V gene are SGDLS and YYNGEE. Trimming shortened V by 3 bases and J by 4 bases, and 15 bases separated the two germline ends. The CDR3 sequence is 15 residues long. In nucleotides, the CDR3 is TGTGCCAGCAGCGGGTCTCCGGGGGCCGCAGATACGCAGTATTTT. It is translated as CASSGSPGAADTQYF.

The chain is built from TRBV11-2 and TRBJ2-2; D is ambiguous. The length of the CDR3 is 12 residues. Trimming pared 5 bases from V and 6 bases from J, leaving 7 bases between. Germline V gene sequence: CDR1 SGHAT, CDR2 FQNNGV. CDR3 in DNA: TGTGCCAGCAGCCCTGCGTCCGGGGAGCTGTTTTTT. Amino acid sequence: CASSPASGELFF.

This CDR3 reads CASRAGTQETQYF. In DNA form, the CDR3 reads TGTGCCAGCAGAGCCGGGACACAAGAGACCCAGTACTTC. The chain has TRBV6-1 and TRBJ2-5; possible D gene TRBD1, 6 bases. Trimming pared 6 bases from V and 2 bases from J, leaving 10 bases between. The V gene's germline CDR1 is MNHNS and CDR2 SASEGT. CDR3 length: 13 residues.

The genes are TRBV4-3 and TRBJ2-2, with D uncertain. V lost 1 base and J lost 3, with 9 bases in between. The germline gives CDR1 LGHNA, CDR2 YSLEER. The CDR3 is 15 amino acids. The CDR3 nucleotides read TGCGCCAGCAGCCAAGGTAGCCTCGACACCGGGGAGCTGTTTTTT. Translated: CASSQGSLDTGELFF.